In this sample, the clone carrying this TCR beta chain turned up once. The record originates from a study of cytomegalovirus exposure and HLA in healthy donors. The primer mix had 60 Vbeta and 13 Jbeta primers. TCRdb's table, derived via immunoSEQ multiplex PCR, lists solely in-frame clones and lacks some. The sample shows just under 250,000 clones, about 80% of them seen only once. V shed 0 bases and J 3 bases; nucleotides not matched to a gene: 7. Germline loops: CDR1 SGHRS, CDR2 YFSETQ. The CDR3 spans 17 residues. The source of this sequence is a woman between 35 and 50 years old in good health and CMV-seropositive. This rearrangement joins TRBV5-1 to TRBJ2-3; 10 bases are a match to TRBD2. The material sequenced was PBMCs. The CDR3 nucleotides are TGCGCCAGCAGCTTGGGATCTAGCGGGAGTGCAACAGATACGCAGTATTTT. Amino acids: CASSLGSSGSATDTQYF.